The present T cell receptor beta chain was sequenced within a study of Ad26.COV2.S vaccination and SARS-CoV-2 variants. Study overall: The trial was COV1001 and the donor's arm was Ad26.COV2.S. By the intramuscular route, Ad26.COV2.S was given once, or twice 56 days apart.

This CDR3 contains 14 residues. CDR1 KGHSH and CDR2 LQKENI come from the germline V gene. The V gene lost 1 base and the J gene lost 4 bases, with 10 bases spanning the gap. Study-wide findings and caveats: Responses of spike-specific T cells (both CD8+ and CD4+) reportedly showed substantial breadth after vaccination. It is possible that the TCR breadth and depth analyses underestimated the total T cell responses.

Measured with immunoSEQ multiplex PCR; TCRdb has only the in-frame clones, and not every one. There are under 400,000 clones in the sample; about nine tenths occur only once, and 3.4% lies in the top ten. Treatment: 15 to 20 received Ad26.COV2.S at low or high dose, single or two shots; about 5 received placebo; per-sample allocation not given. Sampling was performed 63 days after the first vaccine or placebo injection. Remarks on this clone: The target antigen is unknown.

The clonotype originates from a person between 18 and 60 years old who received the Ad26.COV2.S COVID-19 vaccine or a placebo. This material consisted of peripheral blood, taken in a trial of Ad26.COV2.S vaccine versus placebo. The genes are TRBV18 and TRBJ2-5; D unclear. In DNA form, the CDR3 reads TGTGCCAGCTCACCACGGCAGGCCACAGAGACCCAGTACTTC. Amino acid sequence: CASSPRQATETQYF.